This TCR beta chain originates from a study of a mutant IDH1 vaccine in newly diagnosed glioma. A remark on this clone: Its target is not known.

In germline, CDR1 is SGHRS, CDR2 YFSETQ. The V gene lost 4 bases and the J gene lost 2 bases, with 31 bases spanning the gap. The CDR3 contains 20 residues. Time point reported: week 23, last vaccination. In the vaccine, a single dose held 300 ug of the mutant IDH1 20-mer peptide, along with topical imiquimod. TCRdb's table, derived via immunoSEQ multiplex PCR, lists solely in-frame clones and lacks some. The sample lists approximately 30,000 clones, around 83% occurring once. This sequence was found in a woman in her twenties or thirties with glioma. The chain has TRBV5-1 and TRBJ2-7; tentatively, D is TRBD1 or TRBD2 (6 bases each). This sample comprised PBMCs, obtained from a glioma patient whose treatment included an IDH1 peptide vaccine. This CDR3 reads CASSEGVLGRDMSPAYEQYF. The CDR3 DNA sequence: TGCGCCAGCAGCGAGGGGGTGTTGGGGCGGGACATGAGCCCAGCCTACGAGCAGTACTTC.